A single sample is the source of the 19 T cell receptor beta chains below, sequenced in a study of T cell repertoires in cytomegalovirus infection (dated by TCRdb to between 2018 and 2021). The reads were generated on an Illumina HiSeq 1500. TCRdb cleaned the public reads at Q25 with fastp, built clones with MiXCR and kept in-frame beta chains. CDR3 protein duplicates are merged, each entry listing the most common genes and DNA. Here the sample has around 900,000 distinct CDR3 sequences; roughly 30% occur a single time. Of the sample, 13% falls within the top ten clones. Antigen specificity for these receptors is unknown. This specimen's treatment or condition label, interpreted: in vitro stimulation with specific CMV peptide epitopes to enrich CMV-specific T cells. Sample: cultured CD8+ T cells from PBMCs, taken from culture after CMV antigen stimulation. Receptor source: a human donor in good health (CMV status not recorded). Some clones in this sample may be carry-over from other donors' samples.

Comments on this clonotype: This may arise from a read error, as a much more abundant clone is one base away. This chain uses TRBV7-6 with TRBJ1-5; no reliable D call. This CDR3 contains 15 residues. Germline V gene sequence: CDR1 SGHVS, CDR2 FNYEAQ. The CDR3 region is CTSSLGWQSNQPQHF. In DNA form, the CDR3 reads TGTACCAGCAGCTTAGGGTGGCAAAGCAATCAGCCCCAGCATTTT.

The CDR3 loop is CSVEDRQGVGNQPQHF. CDR3 bases: TGCAGCGTTGAAGATCGACAGGGGGTTGGCAATCAGCCCCAGCATTTT. The chain employs TRBV29-1 and TRBJ1-5; 9 bases line up with TRBD1. Germline V CDR1 and CDR2: SQVTM, ANQGSEA. The V segment lost 0 bases and the J segment 2 bases; nucleotides outside the gene matches: 5. The length of the CDR3 is 16 residues.

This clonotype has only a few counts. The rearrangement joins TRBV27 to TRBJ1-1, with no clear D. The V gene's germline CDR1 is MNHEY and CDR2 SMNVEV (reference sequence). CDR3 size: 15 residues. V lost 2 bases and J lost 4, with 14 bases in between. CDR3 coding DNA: TGTGCCAGCAGTTTAATCACAGTGGGAGTCACTGAAGCTTTCTTT. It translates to CASSLITVGVTEAFF.

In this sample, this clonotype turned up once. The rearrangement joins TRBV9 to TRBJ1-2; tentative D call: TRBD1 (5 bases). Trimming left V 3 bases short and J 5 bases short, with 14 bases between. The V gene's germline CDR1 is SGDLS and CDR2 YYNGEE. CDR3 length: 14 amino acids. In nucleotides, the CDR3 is TGTGCCAGCAGCGCGGGGGGGGTACAGTATGGCTACACCTTC. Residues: CASSAGGVQYGYTF.

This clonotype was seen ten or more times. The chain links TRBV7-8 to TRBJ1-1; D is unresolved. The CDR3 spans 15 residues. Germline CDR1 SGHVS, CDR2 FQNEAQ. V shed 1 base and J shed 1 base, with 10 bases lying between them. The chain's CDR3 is CASSLVARPNTEAFF. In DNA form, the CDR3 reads TGTGCCAGCAGCTTAGTAGCCCGACCGAACACTGAAGCTTTCTTT.

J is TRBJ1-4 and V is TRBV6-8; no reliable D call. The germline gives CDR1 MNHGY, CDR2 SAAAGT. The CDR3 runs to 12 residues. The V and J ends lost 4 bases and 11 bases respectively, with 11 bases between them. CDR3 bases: TGTGCCAGCAGTTCCTCGAAGCGGAAACTGTTTTTT. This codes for CASSSSKRKLFF.

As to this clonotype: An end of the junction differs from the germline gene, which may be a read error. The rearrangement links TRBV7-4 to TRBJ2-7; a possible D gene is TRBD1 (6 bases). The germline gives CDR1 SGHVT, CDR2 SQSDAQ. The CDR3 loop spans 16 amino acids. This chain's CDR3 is CTSSSIRGPLSYEQYF. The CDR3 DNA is TGTACCAGCAGCTCGATCAGGGGCCCCCTTTCCTACGAGCAGTACTTC.

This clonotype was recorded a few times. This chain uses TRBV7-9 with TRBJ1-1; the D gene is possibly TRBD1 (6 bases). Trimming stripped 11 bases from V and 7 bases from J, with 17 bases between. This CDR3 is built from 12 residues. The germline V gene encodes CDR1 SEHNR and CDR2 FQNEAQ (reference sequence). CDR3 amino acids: CAGGGGKDEAFF. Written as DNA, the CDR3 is TGTGCCGGAGGTGGGGGCAAGGATGAAGCTTTCTTT.

The CDR3 bases are TGTGCCAGCAGCGTAGGTTGGGGTTCTAATGAAAAACTGTTTTTT. This gives the protein CASSVGWGSNEKLFF. This chain uses TRBV9 with TRBJ1-4; D gene uncertain. Germline assignment: CDR1 SGDLS and CDR2 YYNGEE. With 0 bases removed from V and 3 bases from J, the gap between germline ends came to 9 bases. The CDR3 has 15 residues.

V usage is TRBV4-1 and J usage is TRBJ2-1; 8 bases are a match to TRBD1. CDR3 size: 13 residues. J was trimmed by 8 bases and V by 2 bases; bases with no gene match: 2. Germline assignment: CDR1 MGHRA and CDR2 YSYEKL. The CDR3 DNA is TGCGCCAGCAGCCAAACACAGGGGGATGAGCAGTTCTTC. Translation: CASSQTQGDEQFF.

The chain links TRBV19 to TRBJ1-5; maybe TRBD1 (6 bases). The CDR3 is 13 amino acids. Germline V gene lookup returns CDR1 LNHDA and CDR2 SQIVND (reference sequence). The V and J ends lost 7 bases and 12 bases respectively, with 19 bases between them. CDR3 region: CASMSPGQTYQHF. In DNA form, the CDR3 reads TGTGCCAGTATGTCCCCTGGACAGACATACCAGCATTTT.

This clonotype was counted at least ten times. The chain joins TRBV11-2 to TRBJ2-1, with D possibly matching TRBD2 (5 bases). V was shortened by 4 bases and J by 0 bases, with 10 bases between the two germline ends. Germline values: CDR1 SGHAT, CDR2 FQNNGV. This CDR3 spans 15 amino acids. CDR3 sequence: CASSSPGYSYNEQFF. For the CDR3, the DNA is TGTGCCAGCAGCTCCCCGGGGTACTCCTACAATGAGCAGTTCTTC.

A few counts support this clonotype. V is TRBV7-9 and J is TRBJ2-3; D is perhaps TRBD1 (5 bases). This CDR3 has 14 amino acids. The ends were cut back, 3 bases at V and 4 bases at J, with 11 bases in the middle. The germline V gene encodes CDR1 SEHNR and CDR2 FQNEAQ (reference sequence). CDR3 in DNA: TGTGCCAGCAGCTTTCATCCCAGGGCAGATACGCAGTATTTT. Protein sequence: CASSFHPRADTQYF.

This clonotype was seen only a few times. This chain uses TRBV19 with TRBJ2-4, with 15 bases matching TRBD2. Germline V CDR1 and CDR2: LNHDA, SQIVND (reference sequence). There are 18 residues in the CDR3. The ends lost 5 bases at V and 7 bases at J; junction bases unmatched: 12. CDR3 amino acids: CASSGDWTSGGDWNIQYF. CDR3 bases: TGTGCCAGTAGTGGCGACTGGACTAGCGGGGGGGACTGGAACATTCAGTACTTC. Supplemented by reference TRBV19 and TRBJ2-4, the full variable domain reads DGGITQSPKYLFRKEGQNVTLSCEQNLNHDAMYWYRQDPGQGLRLIYYSQIVNDFQKGDIAEGYSVSREKKESFPLTVTSAQKNPTAFYLCASSGDWTSGGDWNIQYFGAGTRLSVL.

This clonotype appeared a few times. For the CDR3, the DNA is TGCAGTGCTAGAGATCGGTTGGGAGAGGGCGGAAAACTGTTTTTT. Translation gives CSARDRLGEGGKLFF. The rearrangement joins TRBV20-1 to TRBJ1-4; no reliable D call. Germline CDR1 DFQATT, CDR2 SNEGSKA (reference sequence). Trimming took off 0 bases at V and 10 bases at J, with 18 bases between the two ends. The CDR3 is 15 residues long.

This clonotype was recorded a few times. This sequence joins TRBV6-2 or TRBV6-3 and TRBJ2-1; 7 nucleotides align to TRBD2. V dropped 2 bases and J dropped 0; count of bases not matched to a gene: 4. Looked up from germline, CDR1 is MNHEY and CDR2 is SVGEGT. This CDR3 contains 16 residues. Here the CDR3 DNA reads TGTGCCAGCAGTTACCGAGCGGGGAGCTCCTACAATGAGCAGTTCTTC. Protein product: CASSYRAGSSYNEQFF.

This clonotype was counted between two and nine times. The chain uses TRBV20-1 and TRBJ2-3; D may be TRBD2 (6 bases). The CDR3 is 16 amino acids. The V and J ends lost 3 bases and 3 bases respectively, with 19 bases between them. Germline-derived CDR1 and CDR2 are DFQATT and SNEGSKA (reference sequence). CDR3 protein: CSASRRDFGLTDTQYF. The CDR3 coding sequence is TGCAGTGCTAGTCGACGGGACTTCGGACTTACAGATACGCAGTATTTT.

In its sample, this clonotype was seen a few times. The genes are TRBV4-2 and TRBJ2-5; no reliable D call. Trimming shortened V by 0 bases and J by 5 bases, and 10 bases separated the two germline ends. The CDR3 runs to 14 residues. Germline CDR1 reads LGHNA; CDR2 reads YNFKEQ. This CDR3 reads CASSQDVVWETQYF. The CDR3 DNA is TGTGCCAGCAGCCAAGATGTCGTATGGGAGACCCAGTACTTC.

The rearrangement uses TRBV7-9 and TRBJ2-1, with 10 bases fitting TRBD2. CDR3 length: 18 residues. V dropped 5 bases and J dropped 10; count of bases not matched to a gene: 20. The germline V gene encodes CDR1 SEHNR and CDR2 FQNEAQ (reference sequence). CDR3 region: CASSPRIGEAGGPYEQFF. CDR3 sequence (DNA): TGTGCCAGCAGCCCTCGGATTGGGGAAGCGGGGGGGCCGTACGAGCAGTTCTTC.